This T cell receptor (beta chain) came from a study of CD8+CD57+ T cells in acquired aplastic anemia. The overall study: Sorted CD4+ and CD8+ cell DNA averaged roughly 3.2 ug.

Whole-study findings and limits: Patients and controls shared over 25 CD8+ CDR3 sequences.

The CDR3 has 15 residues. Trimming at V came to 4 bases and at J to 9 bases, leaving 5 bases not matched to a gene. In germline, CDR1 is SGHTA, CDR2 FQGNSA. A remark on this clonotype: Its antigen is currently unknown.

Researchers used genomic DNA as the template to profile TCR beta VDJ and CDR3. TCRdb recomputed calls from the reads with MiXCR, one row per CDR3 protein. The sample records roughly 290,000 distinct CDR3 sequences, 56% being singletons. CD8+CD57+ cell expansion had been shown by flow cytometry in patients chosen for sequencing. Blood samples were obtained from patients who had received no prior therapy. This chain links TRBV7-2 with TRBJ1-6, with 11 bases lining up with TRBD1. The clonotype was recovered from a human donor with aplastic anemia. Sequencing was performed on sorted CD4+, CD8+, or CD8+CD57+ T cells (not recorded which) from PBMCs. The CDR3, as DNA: TGTGCCAGCAGCTCCTCCGGGACAGGGGGTTCACCCCTCCACTTT. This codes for CASSSSGTGGSPLHF.